Sequencing of this T cell receptor (beta chain) was carried out in a study of blood T cell repertoires in COVID-19. Assay: immunoSEQ multiplex PCR; the TCRdb copy retains only in-frame clones and omits some. The table records about 270,000 clones, 91% of them present only once. Participants were aged about 18 to 95 years, lived in 24 US areas, and enrolled virtually. Cohorts were determined from participant-reported clinical history. Within 2 weeks before study entry, exposed participants met a COVID-19 case. The CDR3 runs to 15 residues. Germline V gene sequence: CDR1 LGHNA, CDR2 YSLEER. The trim removed 1 base at V and 6 bases at J, leaving 5 bases unmatched.

The chain is built from TRBV4-3 and TRBJ2-7; 11 bases align to TRBD1. What was sequenced was PBMCs or T cells enriched from blood (not recorded which). The receptor comes from a man aged 40-50 years who had been exposed to COVID-19. CDR3 region: CASSQGRTGGGEQYF. DNA for the CDR3: TGCGCCAGCAGCCAAGGCCGGACAGGGGGCGGCGAGCAGTACTTC.